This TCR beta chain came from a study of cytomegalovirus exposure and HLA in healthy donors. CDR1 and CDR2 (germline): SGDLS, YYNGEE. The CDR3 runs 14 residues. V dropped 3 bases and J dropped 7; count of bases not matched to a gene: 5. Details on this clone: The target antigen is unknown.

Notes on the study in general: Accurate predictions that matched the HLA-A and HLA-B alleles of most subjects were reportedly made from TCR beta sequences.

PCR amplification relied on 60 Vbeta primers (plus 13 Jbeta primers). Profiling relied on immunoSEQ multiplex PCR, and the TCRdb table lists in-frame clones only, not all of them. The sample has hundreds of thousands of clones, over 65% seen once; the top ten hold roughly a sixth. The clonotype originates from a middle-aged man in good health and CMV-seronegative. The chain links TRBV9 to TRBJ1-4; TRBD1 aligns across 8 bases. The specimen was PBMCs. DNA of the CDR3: TGTGCCAGCAGCGACCGGACAGGGTTTGAAAAACTGTTTTTT. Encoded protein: CASSDRTGFEKLFF.